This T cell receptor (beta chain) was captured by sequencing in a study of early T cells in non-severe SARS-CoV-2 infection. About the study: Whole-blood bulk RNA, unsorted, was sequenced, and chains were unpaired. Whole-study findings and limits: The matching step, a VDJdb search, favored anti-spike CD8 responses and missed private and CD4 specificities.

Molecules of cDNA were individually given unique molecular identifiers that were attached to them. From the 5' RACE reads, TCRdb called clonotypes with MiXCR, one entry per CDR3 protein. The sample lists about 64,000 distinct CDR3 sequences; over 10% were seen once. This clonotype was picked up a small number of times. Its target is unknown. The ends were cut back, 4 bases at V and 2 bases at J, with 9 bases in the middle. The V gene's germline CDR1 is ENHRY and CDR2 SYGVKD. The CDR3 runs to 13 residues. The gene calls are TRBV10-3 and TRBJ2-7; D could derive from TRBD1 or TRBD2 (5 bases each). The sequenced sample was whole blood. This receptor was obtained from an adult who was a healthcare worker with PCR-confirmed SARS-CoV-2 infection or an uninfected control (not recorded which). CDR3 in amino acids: CAISGGLAYEQYF. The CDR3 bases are TGTGCCATCAGTGGGGGGTTAGCCTACGAGCAGTACTTC.